Below are 6 T cell receptor beta chains sequenced from a single sample in a study of T cells after yellow fever vaccination (dated by TCRdb to about 2019). Libraries were made using 5' RACE. This sample was sequenced with an Illumina HiSeq 2500. TCRdb applied fastp at Q25 and MiXCR to the public reads, then kept only in-frame beta chains. Entries are consolidated by CDR3 protein sequence, retaining the most common genes and DNA. Recorded for this sample are 600,000 to 750,000 distinct CDR3 sequences; more than 9% of them occurred a single time. About 15% of the sample is in the top ten clones. The treatment or condition label here, explained by the study, means: live attenuated yellow fever vaccine strain. The source was PBMCs, collected on the day of the yellow fever booster vaccination. Receptors originate from a man aged 25 to 40 who received the YFV17D yellow fever vaccine.

The rearrangement joins TRBV20-1 to TRBJ2-5; D not resolved. V gave up 3 bases and J gave up 4 bases, with 9 bases separating them. The CDR3 spans 12 residues. Germline V lookup: CDR1 DFQATT, CDR2 SNEGSKA (reference sequence). The DNA for the CDR3 is TGCAGTGCTAGTTCGGGTTTAGAGACCCAGTACTTC. It is translated as CSASSGLETQYF.

The chain combines TRBV4-3 with TRBJ1-3; D is undetermined. Germline V gene data show CDR1 as LGHNA and CDR2 as YSLEER. This CDR3 has 15 residues. V was cut by 1 base and J by 1 base, with 8 bases left in between. The CDR3 nucleotides read TGCGCCAGCAGCCAAGTTCTTACGTCTGGAAACACCATATATTTT. As protein: CASSQVLTSGNTIYF.

This clonotype occurred many times. The rearrangement links TRBV27 to TRBJ1-2; 11 bases map to TRBD1. Germline V gene data show CDR1 as MNHEY and CDR2 as SMNVEV (reference sequence). Germline trimming cut 2 bases from V and 2 bases from J; bases unmatched to any gene: 1. The CDR3 length is 15 residues. The CDR3 reads CASSLGTGGNYGYTF. The CDR3 bases are TGTGCCAGCAGTTTAGGGACAGGGGGGAACTATGGCTACACCTTC.

V is TRBV7-9 and J is TRBJ2-7; D is possibly TRBD2 (5 bases). Germline V gene sequence: CDR1 SEHNR, CDR2 FQNEAQ (reference sequence). The CDR3 totals 14 residues. The ends were cut back, 1 base at V and 5 bases at J, with 12 bases in the middle. The CDR3 DNA reads TGTGCCAGCAGCTTAGGATATTCCGGGGACGAGCAGTACTTC. Residues: CASSLGYSGDEQYF.

CDR3 coding DNA: TGCAGTGCTAGTCAGCTTCCTGCCTACGAGCAGTACTTC. Amino acid sequence: CSASQLPAYEQYF. This chain links TRBV20-1 with TRBJ2-7; D not resolved. The ends were cut back, 3 bases at V and 2 bases at J, with 11 bases in the middle. The CDR3 length is 13 residues. The V gene's germline CDR1 is DFQATT and CDR2 SNEGSKA (reference sequence).

This clonotype was detected once. J is TRBJ2-2 and V is TRBV20-1; tentatively, D is TRBD2 (6 bases). CDR1 and CDR2 from the germline V gene are DFQATT and SNEGSKA (reference sequence). The CDR3 sequence is 13 residues long. CDR3 coding DNA: TGCACGGCGGGACTTTCGAACACCGGGGAGCTGTTTTTT. This sequence encodes CTAGLSNTGELFF.